Below, one T cell receptor beta chain is given with its context. V was pared by 3 bases and J by 6 bases, with 9 bases between. This CDR3 comprises 13 residues. Germline loops: CDR1 LNHDA, CDR2 SQIVND (reference sequence). The data were taken from a study of blood T cell repertoires in COVID-19. As processed by the authors: Cell counts per sample came from amplifying reference gene primers. Profiling relied on immunoSEQ multiplex PCR, and the TCRdb table lists in-frame clones only, not all of them. V and J calls and clone size are those listed in that table; D and trimming were worked out from the DNA. The sample holds around 230,000 clones, around 90% seen once.

Sequencing was performed on peripheral blood. This TCR derives from a man aged 55 to 70 who had recovered from COVID-19. The chain couples TRBV19 to TRBJ2-1, with D possibly being TRBD2 (6 bases). CDR3 nucleotides: TGTGCCAGTAGTATCGGGGGAATCAATGAGCAGTTCTTC. Its translation is CASSIGGINEQFF.